Reported below is one TCR beta chain. The antigen remains undetermined. The data were obtained in a study of cytomegalovirus exposure and HLA in healthy donors. Study-wide points: The study labeled more than 150 TCR beta chains cytomegalovirus-associated. In an earlier analysis, in approximately 630 donors, most V segments appeared productive either ~90% or ~30% of the time. When the data were analyzed later, several of the most significant clusters appeared to be linked to common viral pathogens.

The germline gives CDR1 SQVTM, CDR2 ANQGSEA. The CDR3 is 13 residues long. V lost 1 base and J 4 bases, leaving 10 bases between the germline ends. The PCR was carried out with 60 Vbeta primers and 13 Jbeta primers. Clones were read by immunoSEQ multiplex PCR, and TCRdb kept only the in-frame ones, dropping some. The sample lists approximately 190,000 clones; around four fifths were seen once. This clonotype was obtained from a man in his forties or fifties in good health and CMV-seropositive. The chain combines TRBV29-1 with TRBJ1-2; a possible D gene is TRBD1 (6 bases). The sequenced material came from PBMCs. The CDR3 region is CSVEGQAFYGYTF. The CDR3 nucleotides are TGCAGCGTTGAAGGACAGGCCTTCTATGGCTACACCTTC. Drawing the rest from reference TRBV29-1 and TRBJ1-2, the complete variable domain is SAVISQKPSRDICQRGTSLTIQCQVDSQVTMMFWYRQQPGQSLTLIATANQGSEATYESGFVIDKFPISRPNLTFSTLTVSNMSPEDSSIYLCSVEGQAFYGYTFGSGTRLTVV.